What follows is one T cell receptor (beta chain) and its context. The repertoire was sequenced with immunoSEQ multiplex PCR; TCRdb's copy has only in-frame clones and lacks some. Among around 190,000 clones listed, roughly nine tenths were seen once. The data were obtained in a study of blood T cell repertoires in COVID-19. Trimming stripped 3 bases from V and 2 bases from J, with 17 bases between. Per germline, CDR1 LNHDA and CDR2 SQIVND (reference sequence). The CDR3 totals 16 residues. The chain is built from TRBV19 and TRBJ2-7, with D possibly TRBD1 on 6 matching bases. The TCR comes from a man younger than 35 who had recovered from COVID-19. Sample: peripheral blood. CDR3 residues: CASSIPGTWDTYEQYF. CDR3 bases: TGTGCCAGTAGTATTCCCGGGACCTGGGACACCTACGAGCAGTACTTC.